The clone carrying this T cell receptor (beta chain) showed up just a few times. Through Arm-PCR of CDR3 regions and iRepertoire HTBI primers, TCR beta libraries were built. MiXCR, applied by TCRdb to the multiplex PCR reads, yields one record per CDR3 protein. The repertoire holds about 210,000 distinct CDR3 sequences, with roughly 19% as singletons. This sample stems from a study of regulatory T cells in long-lasting Graves disease. Time point: newly diagnosed GD, antithyroid drugs for less than 3 months. Making the TCR library involved RNA that had been extracted from PBMCs. Trimming took off 9 bases at V and 3 bases at J, with 11 bases between the two ends. Germline CDR1 MNHEY, CDR2 SMNVEV (reference sequence). The CDR3 length is 12 residues. Another study also made use of these data, one on T cells in Graves' hyperthyroidism and ophthalmopathy.

The sequence came from a woman aged 25 to 39 with Graves disease. The chain joins TRBV27 to TRBJ2-5, with D perhaps TRBD1 (6 bases). Material: peripheral blood mononuclear cells (PBMCs), obtained at new diagnosis, from a patient treated with antithyroid drugs. This chain's CDR3 is CASMNREETQYF. CDR3 nucleotides: TGTGCCAGTATGAACAGGGAAGAGACCCAGTACTTC.